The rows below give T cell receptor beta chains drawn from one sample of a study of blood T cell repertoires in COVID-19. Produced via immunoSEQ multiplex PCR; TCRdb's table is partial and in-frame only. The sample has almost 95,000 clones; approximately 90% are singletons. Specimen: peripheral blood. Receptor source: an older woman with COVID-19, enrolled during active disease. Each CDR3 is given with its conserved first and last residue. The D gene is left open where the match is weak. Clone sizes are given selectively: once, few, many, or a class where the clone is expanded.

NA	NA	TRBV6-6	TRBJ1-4	TGTGCCAGCAGCCTAGACAGGACGGCTAATGAAAAACTGTTTTTT	CASSLDRTANEKLFF
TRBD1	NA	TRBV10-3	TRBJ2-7	TGTGCCATCAGCGATTGGAGGACAGGTAGAGGCGAGCAGTACTTC	CAISDWRTGRGEQYF
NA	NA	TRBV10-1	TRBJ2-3	TGCGCCAGCAGTGTGGAGGGGGCGAGGGATACGCAGTATTTT	CASSVEGARDTQYF
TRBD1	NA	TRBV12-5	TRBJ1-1	TGTGCTAGTGGTAGGACAGGCACTGAAGCTTTCTTT	CASGRTGTEAFF
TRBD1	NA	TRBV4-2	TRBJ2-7	TGTGCCAGCAGCCCGACAGGGGGGAACTACGAGCAGTACTTC	CASSPTGGNYEQYF
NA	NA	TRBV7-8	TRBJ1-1	TGTGCCACCATGAATCAGGGATTGAACACTGAAGCTTTCTTT	CATMNQGLNTEAFF
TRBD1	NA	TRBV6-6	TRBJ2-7	TGTGCCAGCAGTTACCCTATGACAGGGAGCGACGAGCAGTACTTC	CASSYPMTGSDEQYF
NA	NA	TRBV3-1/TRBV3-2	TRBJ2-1	TGTGCCAGCAGCCAATACAGCTCCTACAATGAGCAGTTCTTC	CASSQYSSYNEQFF
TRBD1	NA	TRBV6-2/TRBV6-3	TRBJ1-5	TGTGCCAGCAGTTACTTGGGACAGGGCGGGCCTCGGCCCCAGCATTTT	CASSYLGQGGPRPQHF
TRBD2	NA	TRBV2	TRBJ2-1	TGTGCCAGCAATACGGGGGGGCCCTACAATGAGCAGTTCTTC	CASNTGGPYNEQFF
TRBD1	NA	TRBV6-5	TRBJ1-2	TGTGCCAGCACTCAGGGGGCGGCCCCCGACTATGGCTACACCTTC	CASTQGAAPDYGYTF
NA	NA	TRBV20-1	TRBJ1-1	TGCAGTGCTAGTTCCTTATTGAACACTGAAGCTTTCTTT	CSASSLLNTEAFF
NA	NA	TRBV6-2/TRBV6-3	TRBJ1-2	TGTGCCAGCAGTTTAATGCCGCGAGGACTCTCCTATGGCTACACCTTC	CASSLMPRGLSYGYTF
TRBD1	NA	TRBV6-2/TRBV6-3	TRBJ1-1	TGTGCCAGCAGCTCGTGGGACAGGGTGTTGACTGAAGCTTTCTTT	CASSSWDRVLTEAFF
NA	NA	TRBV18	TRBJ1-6	TGTGCCAGCTCGCGCCGGGACACGAGTTCACCCCTCCACTTT	CASSRRDTSSPLHF
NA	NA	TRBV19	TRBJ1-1	TGTGCCAGTAGTCCTCGCCCGACTGGGGCTTTCTTT	CASSPRPTGAFF
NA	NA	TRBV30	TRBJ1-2	TGTGCCTGGTCCGGGAGCCCGACAGCTCCGAACTATGGCTACACCTTC	CAWSGSPTAPNYGYTF
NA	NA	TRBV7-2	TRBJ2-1	TGTGCCAGCAGCCAAGCGGATACCTACAATGAGCAGTTCTTC	CASSQADTYNEQFF
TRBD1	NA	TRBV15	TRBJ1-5	TGTGCCACCAGTGCGACAGGGAAAGCGTATCAGCCCCAGCATTTT	CATSATGKAYQPQHF
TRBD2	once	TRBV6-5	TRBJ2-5	TGTGCCAGCGCTCTAATAGCGGGGGGGATCCAGTACTTC	CASALIAGGIQYF
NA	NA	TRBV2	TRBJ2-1	TGTGCCAGCATCGGAGGGCTGGGCAATGAGCAGTTCTTC	CASIGGLGNEQFF
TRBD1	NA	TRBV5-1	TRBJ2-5	TGCGCCAGCAGCCTGGCAGGGGGCAAAGAGACCCAGTACTTC	CASSLAGGKETQYF
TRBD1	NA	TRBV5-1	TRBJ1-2	TGCGCCAGCAGCTCACCGTCCAGGGGGCGCGGGCATGGCTACACCTTC	CASSSPSRGRGHGYTF
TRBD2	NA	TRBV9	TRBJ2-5	TGTGCCAGCAGCTACAGGACTAGCGTTTTGGAGACCCAGTACTTC	CASSYRTSVLETQYF
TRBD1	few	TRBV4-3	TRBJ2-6	TGCGCCAGCAGCCAGCTAGACAGGGGGATGTTTGGGGCCAACGTCCTGACTTTC	CASSQLDRGMFGANVLTF
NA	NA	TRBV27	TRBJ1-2	TGTGCCAGCAGTTCACCCCGGACACCTAACTATGGCTACACCTTC	CASSSPRTPNYGYTF
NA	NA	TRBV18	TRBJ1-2	TGTGCCAGCTCAGGCAGTTCTAACTATGGCTACACCTTC	CASSGSSNYGYTF
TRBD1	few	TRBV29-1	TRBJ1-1	TGCAGCGTGGAACCGGGGACAGGGGCTGAAGCTTTCTTT	CSVEPGTGAEAFF
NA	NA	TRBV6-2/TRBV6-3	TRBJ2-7	TGTGCCAGCAGTTTCCCCTTTGGTCGGGGGACCAACTACGAGCAGTACTTC	CASSFPFGRGTNYEQYF
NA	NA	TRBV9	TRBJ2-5	TGTGCCAGCAGCGTAGGGAATCAGGGGACCGGTGAGACCCAGTACTTC	CASSVGNQGTGETQYF
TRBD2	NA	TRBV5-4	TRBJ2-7	TGTGCCAGCAACCGGGGGGTAAACGGCGAGCAGTACTTC	CASNRGVNGEQYF
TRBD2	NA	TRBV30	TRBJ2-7	TGTGCCTGGAGCCCATCGGGACTAGCGGGGAGGCAGTGGTCCTACGAGCAGTACTTC	CAWSPSGLAGRQWSYEQYF
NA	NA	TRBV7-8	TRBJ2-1	TGTGCCAGCAGCTTCTCAGGGGGAGGCAATGAGCAGTTCTTC	CASSFSGGGNEQFF
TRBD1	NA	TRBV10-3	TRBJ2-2	TGTGCCATCAGCGGGCCCCAGGGGGCCCAGACCGGGGAGCTGTTTTTT	CAISGPQGAQTGELFF
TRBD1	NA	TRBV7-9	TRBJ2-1	TGTGCCAGCAGCTCGGGACAGGGGGCCCCCAATGAGCAGTTCTTC	CASSSGQGAPNEQFF
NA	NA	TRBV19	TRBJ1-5	TGTGCCAGTAGTCGACAGGCCAATCAGCCCCAGCATTTT	CASSRQANQPQHF
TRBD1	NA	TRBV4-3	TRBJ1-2	TGCGCCAGCAGCCAAGTGACTCAGGTCGGACAGGACTATGGCTACACCTTC	CASSQVTQVGQDYGYTF
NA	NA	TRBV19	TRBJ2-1	TGTGCCAGTAGTATTTCGGCAGGGGCACCCTACAATGAGCAGTTCTTC	CASSISAGAPYNEQFF
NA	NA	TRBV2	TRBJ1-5	TGTGCCAGCTCTCAGGGAGGTCAGCCCCAGCATTTT	CASSQGGQPQHF
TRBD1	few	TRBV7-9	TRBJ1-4	TGTGCCAGCAGCCGCGGACAGGGGTATTACGAAAAACTGTTTTTT	CASSRGQGYYEKLFF
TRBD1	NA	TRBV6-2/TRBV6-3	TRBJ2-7	TGTGCCAGCAGTTTCCCCCGGGACAGGGACTCCTACGAGCAGTACTTC	CASSFPRDRDSYEQYF
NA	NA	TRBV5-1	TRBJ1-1	TGCGCCAGCAGCGCCGGGACTTTACTGAACACTGAAGCTTTCTTT	CASSAGTLLNTEAFF
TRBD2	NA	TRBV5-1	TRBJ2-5	TGCGCCAGCAGACCGGGACTAGCGGGAGAGACCCAGTACTTC	CASRPGLAGETQYF
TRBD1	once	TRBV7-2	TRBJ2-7	TGTGCCAGCAGCCCCCGGACAGGTCCCTCCTACGAGCAGTACTTC	CASSPRTGPSYEQYF
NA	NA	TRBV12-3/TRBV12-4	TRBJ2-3	TGTGCCAGCAGTTTCTATAATGCAGATACGCAGTATTTT	CASSFYNADTQYF
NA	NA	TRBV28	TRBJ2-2	TGTGCCAGCAGTGGGGCAGATACACCTTCCGGGGAGCTGTTTTTT	CASSGADTPSGELFF
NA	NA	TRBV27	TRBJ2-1	TGTGCCAGCAGTTTCCGAGGGCCCTACAATGAGCAGTTCTTC	CASSFRGPYNEQFF
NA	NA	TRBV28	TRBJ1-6	TGTGCCAGCGGCAACAGGGCCCTATATAATTCACCCCTCCACTTT	CASGNRALYNSPLHF
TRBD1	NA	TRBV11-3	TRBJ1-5	TGTGCCAGCAGCTTAGCCCGGGACAGGGGGATGAAAGGCAATCAGCCCCAGCATTTT	CASSLARDRGMKGNQPQHF
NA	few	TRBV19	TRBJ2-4	TGTGCCAGTAGTATAGGGAGAACGGATGTAGCCAAAAACATTCAGTACTTC	CASSIGRTDVAKNIQYF
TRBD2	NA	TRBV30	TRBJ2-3	TGTGCCTGGAGTCCCGGGGGGGTCCAGTATTTT	CAWSPGGVQYF
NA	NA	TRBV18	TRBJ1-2	TGTGCCAGCTCACCCGCCAGGGAATATGGCTACACCTTC	CASSPAREYGYTF
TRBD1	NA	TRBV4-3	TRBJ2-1	TGCGCCAGCAGCCCAGGGGGATTCTACAATGAGCAGTTCTTC	CASSPGGFYNEQFF